Below, one T cell receptor beta chain is given with its context. The target antigen is unknown. The sample is drawn from a study of vaccination and CD4 T cells after COVID-19. Study-level information: Six males and four females constituted the convalescent cohort, two of whom were Hispanic. Each enrolled participant received a two-dose regimen of either BNT162b2 or mRNA-1273 vaccine. Overlapping peptides of the spike proteins of SARS-CoV-2, HCoV-NL63, HCoV-OC43 and HCoV-229E were used for cell stimulation.

Treatment in this sample: approximately nine-day PBMC culture with coronavirus spike peptide pools or control peptides (ViraFEST assay). During the years 2011-2018, before the COVID-19 pandemic, the unexposed donor's CD4+ T cells were collected. Expansion of antigen-specific T cells with peptide pools by ViraFEST preceded sequencing of TCRs. Deletions cut 6 bases from V and 1 base from J, with 19 bases between. Germline CDR1 and CDR2: MNHEY and SMNVEV (reference sequence). The CDR3 spans 18 residues. Cultured CD4+ T-cell DNA underwent Oncomine TCR Beta short-read sequencing. Genomic DNA was taken out of cultured CD4+ T cells by extraction. One entry per CDR3 protein, called by TCRdb with MiXCR from the PCR reads. The sample consists of several thousand distinct CDR3 sequences, 25% to 30% of them appearing once.

The sequencing sample was made of CD4+ T cells from blood, cultured in vitro. The rearrangement links TRBV27 to TRBJ2-6; D not resolved. This TCR derives from a human donor in good health. The CDR3, as DNA: TGTGCCAGCAGGACGACACTAAGCCCCCAATCTGGGGCCAACGTCCTGACTTTC. It is translated as CASRTTLSPQSGANVLTF.